This T cell receptor beta chain was sequenced in a study of shared clonotypes between healthy human individuals. Study-level information: Each donor contributed plates that comprised three CD4 naive, three CD4 memory, two CD8 naive and one CD8 memory.

The authors split each subset's genomic DNA evenly across several immunoSEQ plates. Profiled with immunoSEQ multiplex PCR; TCRdb holds only in-frame clones, not every one. This repertoire shows more than 2 million clones, 85% to 95% found once; its top ten account for 0.1% to 0.15%. Memory CD4+ cells were the fraction left after CD45RA+ naive selection. The germline gives CDR1 MNHEY, CDR2 SVGAGI. The CDR3 is 13 amino acids. J was trimmed by 7 bases and V by 9 bases; bases with no gene match: 5. Study results and caveats: Having only a few donors restricted how much genetic and exposure-history diversity was captured.

Details on this clone: What it recognizes is unknown.

Sequenced material: naive CD4+ T cells sorted from blood. Indicated subset: CD45RA+ positively selected. The clonotype was recovered from a man aged 18 to 35 in good health. This chain connects TRBV6-5 to TRBJ1-6, with 8 positions matching TRBD1. The CDR3 region has the DNA TGTGCCAGGGGGGGACAGGAGAATTCACCCCTCCACTTT. Residues: CARGGQENSPLHF.